This T cell receptor beta chain was retrieved from a study of T cells in Graves' hyperthyroidism and ophthalmopathy. TCR beta CDR3 regions were amplified from RNA transcripts. RT-PCR in the first round (using the HTBI primer set) targeted the TCR CDR3. TCRdb independently ran MiXCR on the multiplex PCR reads; one entry per CDR3 protein. The sample shows 700,000 to 950,000 distinct CDR3 sequences, over 35% of them seen only once. Germline CDR1 LNHDA, CDR2 SQIVND (reference sequence). V shed 7 bases and J 0 bases; nucleotides not matched to a gene: 14. CDR3 length: 17 amino acids. Whole-study results and caveats: The model made its ophthalmopathy prediction, and onset followed a median approximately 7 months later.

This clonotype was counted a few times. Its antigen is still unknown. This sequence originates from a woman aged 40 to 49 with Graves' hyperthyroidism. Sequenced input: blood. This sequence joins TRBV19 and TRBJ1-2; TRBD1 aligns across 7 bases. The DNA of the CDR3 is TGTGCCAGTACTTTCCGACAGGGAGGATATCCTAACTATGGCTACACCTTC. Translated: CASTFRQGGYPNYGYTF.